The present T cell receptor beta chain was sequenced within a study of blood T cell repertoires in COVID-19. In the source study's methods: Scientists estimated how many nucleated cells there were by amplifying reference gene primers. Data came from immunoSEQ multiplex PCR; TCRdb stores just in-frame clones and leaves some out. Clone size and the V and J calls come from that table; the DNA yielded D and trimming. The sample lists 200,000 or so clones, about 88% occurring once. This clone occurred once. Germline assignment: CDR1 MNHEY and CDR2 SVGAGI. This CDR3 has 15 amino acids. J gave up 5 bases and V 8 bases, and 11 bases lay outside the gene matches.

The V and J genes are TRBV6-5 and TRBJ1-4; the match to TRBD1 covers 7 bases. The sequence came from a man between 65 and 85 years old with active or convalescent COVID-19. The sequenced sample consisted of peripheral blood. The CDR3 bases are TGTGCCAGCCGGAGCGGCCAGACAGGGAATGAAAAACTGTTTTTT. This codes for CASRSGQTGNEKLFF.